This T cell receptor (beta chain) was identified in a study of blood T cell repertoires in COVID-19. Background on the study: Samples of COVID-19 (acute and convalescent) were obtained from the United States, Italy and Spain.

In the original workflow: Using reference gene primer amplification, nucleated cell counts were estimated. Only in-frame clones appear in the TCRdb table, and some are missing; sequencing was by immunoSEQ multiplex PCR. The D gene and trimming were derived from the DNA, and the V and J assignments and clone size from that table. Of about 98,000 clones listed, roughly 82% are singletons. The V end was cut by 1 base, the J end by 2 bases, with 9 bases between. From germline, CDR1 is SGHNT and CDR2 YENEEA. CDR3 length equals 15 residues. The J gene is TRBJ1-3, the V gene TRBV11-3, with a possible D match to TRBD1 (6 bases). Sequencing was done on a sample of peripheral blood. The sequence derives from a man aged 70-80 years with active or convalescent COVID-19. In DNA form, the CDR3 reads TGTGCCAGCAGCTTAGGGGGGCAGACTGGAAACACCATATATTTT. Its protein product is CASSLGGQTGNTIYF.